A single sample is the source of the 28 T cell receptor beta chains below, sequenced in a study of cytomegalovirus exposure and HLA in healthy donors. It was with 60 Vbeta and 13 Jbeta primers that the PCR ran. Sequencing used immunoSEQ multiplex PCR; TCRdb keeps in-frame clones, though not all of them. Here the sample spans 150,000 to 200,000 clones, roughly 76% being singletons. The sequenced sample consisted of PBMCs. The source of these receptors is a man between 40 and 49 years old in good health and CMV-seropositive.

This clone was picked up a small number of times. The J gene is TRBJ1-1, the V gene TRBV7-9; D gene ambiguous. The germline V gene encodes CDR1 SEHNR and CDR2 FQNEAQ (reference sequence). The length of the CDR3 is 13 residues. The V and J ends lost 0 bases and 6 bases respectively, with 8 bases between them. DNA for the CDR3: TGTGCCAGCAGCTTAGCACGGGATTCTGAAGCTTTCTTT. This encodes CASSLARDSEAFF.

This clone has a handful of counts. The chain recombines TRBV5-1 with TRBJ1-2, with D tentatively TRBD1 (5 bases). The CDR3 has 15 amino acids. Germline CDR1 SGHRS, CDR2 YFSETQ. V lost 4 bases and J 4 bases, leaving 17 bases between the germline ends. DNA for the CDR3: TGCGCCAGCAGCGAGTCGACAGTGCTGGGCTATGGCTACACCTTC. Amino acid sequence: CASSESTVLGYGYTF.

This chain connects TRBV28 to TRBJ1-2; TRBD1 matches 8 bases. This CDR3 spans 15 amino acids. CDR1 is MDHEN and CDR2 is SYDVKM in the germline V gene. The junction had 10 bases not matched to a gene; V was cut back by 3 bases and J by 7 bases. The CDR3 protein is CASSLSSGGGVGYTF. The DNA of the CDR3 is TGTGCCAGCAGTTTGTCCTCAGGGGGCGGGGTTGGCTACACCTTC.

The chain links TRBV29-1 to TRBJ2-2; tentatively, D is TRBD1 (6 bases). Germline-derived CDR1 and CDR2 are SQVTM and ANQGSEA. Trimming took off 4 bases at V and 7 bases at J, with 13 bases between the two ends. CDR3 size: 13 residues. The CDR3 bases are TGCAGCGTTGGTCAGTCAGGGGTCGGGGAGCTGTTTTTT. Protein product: CSVGQSGVGELFF.

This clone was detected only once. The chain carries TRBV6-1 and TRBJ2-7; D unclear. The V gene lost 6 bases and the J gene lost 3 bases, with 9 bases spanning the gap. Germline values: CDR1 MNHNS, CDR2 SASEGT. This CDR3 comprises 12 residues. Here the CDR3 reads CASSPPVYEQYF. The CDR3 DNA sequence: TGTGCCAGCAGCCCCCCAGTCTACGAGCAGTACTTC.

The CDR3 bases are TGTGCCAGCAGACGACAGGGCGGCTACGAGCAGTACTTC. Protein: CASRRQGGYEQYF. The V gene is TRBV2, the J gene TRBJ2-7, with TRBD1 matching 7 bases. CDR3 size: 13 residues. V lost 6 bases to trimming and J lost 3 bases; unmatched junction nucleotides: 5. CDR1 and CDR2 (germline): SNHLY, FYNNEI.

The CDR3 region has the DNA TGTGCCAGCAGTTTCCGAAGGGGACAGGACCGGCGGGAGCAGTTCTTC. It codes for CASSFRRGQDRREQFF. The chain is built from TRBV28 and TRBJ2-1, with 8 bases matching TRBD1. CDR1 and CDR2 from the germline V gene are MDHEN and SYDVKM. The CDR3 has 16 amino acids. Trimming took 3 bases from V and 10 from J; bases not matched to a gene: 14.

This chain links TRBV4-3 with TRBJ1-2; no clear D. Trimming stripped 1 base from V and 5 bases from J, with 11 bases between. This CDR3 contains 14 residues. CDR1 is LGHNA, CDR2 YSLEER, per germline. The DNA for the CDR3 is TGCGCCAGCAGCCAAGTTCCGGGTGAGTATGGCTACACCTTC. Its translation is CASSQVPGEYGYTF.

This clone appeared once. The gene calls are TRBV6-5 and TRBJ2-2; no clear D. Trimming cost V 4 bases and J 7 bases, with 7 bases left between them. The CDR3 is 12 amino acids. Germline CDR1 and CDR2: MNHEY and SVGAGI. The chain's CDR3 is CASSLVLGELFF. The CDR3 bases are TGTGCCAGCAGTTTAGTCCTCGGGGAGCTGTTTTTT.

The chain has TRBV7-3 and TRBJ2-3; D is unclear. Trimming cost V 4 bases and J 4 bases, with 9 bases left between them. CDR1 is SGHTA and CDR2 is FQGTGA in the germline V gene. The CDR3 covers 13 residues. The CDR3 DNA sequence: TGTGCCAGCAGCTCCTTGAGATCAGATACGCAGTATTTT. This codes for CASSSLRSDTQYF.

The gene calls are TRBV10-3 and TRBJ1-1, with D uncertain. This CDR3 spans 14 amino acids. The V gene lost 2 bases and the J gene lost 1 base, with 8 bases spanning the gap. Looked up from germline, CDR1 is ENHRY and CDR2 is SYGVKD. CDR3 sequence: CAISEVSGNTEAFF. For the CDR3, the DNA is TGTGCCATCAGTGAGGTCAGCGGGAACACTGAAGCTTTCTTT.

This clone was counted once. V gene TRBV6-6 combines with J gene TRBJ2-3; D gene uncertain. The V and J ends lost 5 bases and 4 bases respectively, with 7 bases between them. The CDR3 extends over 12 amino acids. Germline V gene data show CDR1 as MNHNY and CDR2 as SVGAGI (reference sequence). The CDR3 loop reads CASSLEADTQYF. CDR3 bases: TGTGCCAGCAGTCTAGAGGCAGATACGCAGTATTTT.

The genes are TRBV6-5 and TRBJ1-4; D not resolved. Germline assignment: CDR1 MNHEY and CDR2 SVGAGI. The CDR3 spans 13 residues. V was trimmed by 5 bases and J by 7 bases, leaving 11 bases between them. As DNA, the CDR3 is TGTGCCAGCAGTCCACCGGGGTCTGAAAAACTGTTTTTT. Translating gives CASSPPGSEKLFF.

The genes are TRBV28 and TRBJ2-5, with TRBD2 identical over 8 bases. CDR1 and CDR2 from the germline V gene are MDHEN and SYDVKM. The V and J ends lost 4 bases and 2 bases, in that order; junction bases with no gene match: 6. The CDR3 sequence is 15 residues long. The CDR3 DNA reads TGTGCCAGCAGTTACAGGAGCGGGGGTCAAGAGACCCAGTACTTC. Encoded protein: CASSYRSGGQETQYF.

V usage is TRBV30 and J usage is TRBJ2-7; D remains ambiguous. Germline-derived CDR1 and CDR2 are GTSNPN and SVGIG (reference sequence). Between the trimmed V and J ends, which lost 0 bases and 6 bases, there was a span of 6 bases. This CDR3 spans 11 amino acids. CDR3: CAWSVQFEQYF. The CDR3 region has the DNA TGTGCCTGGAGTGTACAGTTCGAGCAGTACTTC. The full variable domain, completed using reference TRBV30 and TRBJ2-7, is SQTIHQWPATLVQPVGSPLSLECTVEGTSNPNLYWYRQAAGRGLQLLFYSVGIGQISSEVPQNLSASRPQDRQFILSSKKLLLSDSGFYLCAWSVQFEQYFGPGTRLTVT.

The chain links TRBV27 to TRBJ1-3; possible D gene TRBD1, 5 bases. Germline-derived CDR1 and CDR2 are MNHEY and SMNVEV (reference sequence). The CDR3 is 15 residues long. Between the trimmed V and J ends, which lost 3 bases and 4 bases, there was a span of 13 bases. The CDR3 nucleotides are TGTGCCAGCAGTTTGGGGGGGGAGGCCGGAAACACCATATATTTT. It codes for CASSLGGEAGNTIYF.

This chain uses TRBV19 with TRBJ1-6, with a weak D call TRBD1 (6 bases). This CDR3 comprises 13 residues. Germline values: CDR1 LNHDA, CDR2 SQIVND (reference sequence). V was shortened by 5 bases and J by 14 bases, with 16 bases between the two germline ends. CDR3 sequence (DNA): TGTGCCAGTAGTGCCGGGACATTGGAGACCCTCCACTTT. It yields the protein CASSAGTLETLHF.

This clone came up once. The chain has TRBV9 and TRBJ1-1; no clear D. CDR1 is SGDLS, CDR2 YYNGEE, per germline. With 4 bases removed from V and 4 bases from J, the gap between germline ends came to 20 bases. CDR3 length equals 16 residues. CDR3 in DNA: TGTGCCAGCAGCCCTCGCCCAGCGGGGTGGAGCACTGAAGCTTTCTTT. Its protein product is CASSPRPAGWSTEAFF.

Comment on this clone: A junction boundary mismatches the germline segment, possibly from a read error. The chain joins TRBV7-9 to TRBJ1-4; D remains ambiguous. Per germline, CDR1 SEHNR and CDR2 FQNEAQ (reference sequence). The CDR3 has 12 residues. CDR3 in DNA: TGTTCCAGCAGCTTAGGCGGTGAAAAACTGTTTTTT. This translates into CSSSLGGEKLFF.

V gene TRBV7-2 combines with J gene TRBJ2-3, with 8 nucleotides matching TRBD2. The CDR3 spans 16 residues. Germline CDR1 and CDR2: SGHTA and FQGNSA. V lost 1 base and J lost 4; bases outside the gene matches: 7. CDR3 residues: CASSLVPGGRADTQYF. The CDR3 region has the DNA TGTGCCAGCAGCTTAGTTCCGGGGGGGCGAGCAGATACGCAGTATTTT.

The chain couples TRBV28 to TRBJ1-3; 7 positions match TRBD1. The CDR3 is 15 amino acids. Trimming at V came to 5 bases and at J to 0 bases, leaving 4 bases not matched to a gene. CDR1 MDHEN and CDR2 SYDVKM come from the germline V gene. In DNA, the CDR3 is TGTGCCAGCAGTATAGGGACAGTCTCTGGAAACACCATATATTTT. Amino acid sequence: CASSIGTVSGNTIYF.

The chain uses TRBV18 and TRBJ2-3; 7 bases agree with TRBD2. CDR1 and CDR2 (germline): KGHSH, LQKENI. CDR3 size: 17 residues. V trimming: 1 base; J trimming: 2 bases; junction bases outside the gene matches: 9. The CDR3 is CASSPLAGGVHTDTQYF. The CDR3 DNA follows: TGTGCCAGCTCACCACTAGCGGGTGGGGTACACACAGATACGCAGTATTTT.

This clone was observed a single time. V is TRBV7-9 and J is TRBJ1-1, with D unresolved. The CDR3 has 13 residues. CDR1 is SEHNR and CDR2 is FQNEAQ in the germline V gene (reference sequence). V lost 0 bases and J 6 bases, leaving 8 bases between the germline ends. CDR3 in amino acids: CASSLAAGSEAFF. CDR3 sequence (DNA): TGTGCCAGCAGCTTAGCCGCGGGGTCTGAAGCTTTCTTT.

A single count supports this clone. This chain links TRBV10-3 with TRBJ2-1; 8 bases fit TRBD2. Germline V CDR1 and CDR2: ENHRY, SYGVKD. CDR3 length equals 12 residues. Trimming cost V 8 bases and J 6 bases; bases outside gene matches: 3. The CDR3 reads CAISAGGNEQFF. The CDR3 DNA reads TGTGCCATCTCGGCGGGGGGCAATGAGCAGTTCTTC.

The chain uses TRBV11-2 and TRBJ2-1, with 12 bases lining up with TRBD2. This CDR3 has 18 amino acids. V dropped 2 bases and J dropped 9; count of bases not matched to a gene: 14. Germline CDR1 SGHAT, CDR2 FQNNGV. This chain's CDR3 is CASSLFSRLAGAMGEQFF. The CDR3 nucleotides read TGTGCCAGCAGCTTATTCTCCCGACTAGCGGGGGCCATGGGTGAGCAGTTCTTC.

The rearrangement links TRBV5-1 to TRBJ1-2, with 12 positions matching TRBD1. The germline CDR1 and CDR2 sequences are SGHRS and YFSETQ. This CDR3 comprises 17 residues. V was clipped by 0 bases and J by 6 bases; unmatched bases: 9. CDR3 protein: CASSLAVRDRGHNGYTF. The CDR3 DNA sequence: TGCGCCAGCAGCTTGGCTGTCCGGGACAGGGGGCATAATGGCTACACCTTC.

The CDR3 is CASSDRGPHEQYF. For the CDR3, the DNA is TGCGCCAGCAGCGACAGGGGGCCCCACGAGCAGTACTTC. The genes are TRBV5-1 and TRBJ2-5; 10 positions match TRBD1. Matching the DNA end better, TRBJ2-7 makes the J call doubtful. CDR1 is SGHRS, CDR2 YFSETQ, per germline. This CDR3 comprises 13 residues.

CDR3 sequence reads: CASSQGQLNSPLHF. For the CDR3, the DNA is TGCGCCAGCAGCCAAGGACAGCTAAATTCACCCCTCCACTTT. The chain has TRBV4-3 and TRBJ1-6, with D possibly being TRBD1 (5 bases). Germline CDR1 is LGHNA and CDR2 is YSLEER. This CDR3 has 14 residues. The ends were cut back, 1 base at V and 7 bases at J, with 8 bases in the middle.